One and the same sample provided the 7 T cell receptor beta chains below, sequenced in a study of T cell responses to AZD1222 COVID-19 vaccine (dated by TCRdb to 2020 to 2022). This specimen's time point label, per the study, means: about 28 days (+/-7) after the second vaccine dose. Library creation used the immunoSEQ multiplex PCR assay. The clones in this table, taken by TCRdb from immuneACCESS, are in-frame only. Not every clone is retained; where verified, under half of the shortfall comes from an unresolved V gene, and the cause of the rest is unknown. This sample has around 80,000 clones in its table, and 80% to 90% of those were observed once. 8% to 13% of the sample goes to the ten largest clones. The sequenced sample was peripheral blood, obtained 28 days after the second AZD1222 dose. These receptors were taken from an adult who received the AZD1222 COVID-19 vaccine.

The V call is TRBV5-1, the J call TRBJ2-5, with D maybe TRBD2 (5 bases). V was shortened by 4 bases and J by 2 bases, with 15 bases between the two germline ends. This CDR3 comprises 15 residues. CDR1 and CDR2 (germline): SGHRS, YFSETQ. The CDR3 sequence: CASSPENGVQETQYF. The CDR3 nucleotides read TGCGCCAGCAGCCCCGAAAACGGGGTACAAGAGACCCAGTACTTC.

This clone appeared once. V is TRBV21-1 and J is TRBJ2-2; TRBD1 is taken as the D call from the table, unchecked against the DNA. TRBV21-1 is a documented pseudogene. The CDR3 sequence is 18 residues long. The CDR3 nucleotides are TGTGCCAGCAGCTTGGAACAGGGGCTGACGGAGCACACCGGGGAGCTGTTTTTT. Translated: CASSLEQGLTEHTGELFF.

The J gene is TRBJ1-2, the V gene TRBV28, with 7 bases aligning to TRBD1. This CDR3 comprises 14 residues. Germline V gives CDR1 MDHEN, CDR2 SYDVKM. Unmatched junction bases numbered 9, after V lost 8 bases and J lost 3 bases. In DNA, the CDR3 is TGTGCCAGCGCCATTCAGGGGGATCACTATGGCTACACCTTC. It specifies CASAIQGDHYGYTF.

This clone was seen once. This chain connects TRBV29-1 to TRBJ1-1, with D possibly matching TRBD1 (5 bases). Trimming pared 3 bases from V and 4 bases from J, leaving 12 bases between. Germline CDR1 is SQVTM and CDR2 is ANQGSEA. CDR3 size: 13 residues. The CDR3 DNA sequence: TGCAGCGTTGAGCAGGTGGGGGGCACTGAAGCTTTCTTT. Encoded protein: CSVEQVGGTEAFF. The complete variable domain, with remaining parts taken from reference TRBV29-1 and TRBJ1-1, reads SAVISQKPSRDICQRGTSLTIQCQVDSQVTMMFWYRQQPGQSLTLIATANQGSEATYESGFVIDKFPISRPNLTFSTLTVSNMSPEDSSIYLCSVEQVGGTEAFFGQGTRLTVV.

This chain joins TRBV6-1 and TRBJ2-5, with TRBD1 matching over 7 bases. Germline V gives CDR1 MNHNS, CDR2 SASEGT. The CDR3 has 18 residues. V lost 3 bases to trimming and J lost 2 bases; unmatched junction nucleotides: 15. The CDR3 loop reads CASSEFSALDRRQETQYF. CDR3 coding DNA: TGTGCCAGCAGTGAGTTTTCCGCCTTGGACAGGCGACAAGAGACCCAGTACTTC.

The chain couples TRBV18 to TRBJ2-7; a weak D match, TRBD2 (6 bases). The CDR3 contains 14 residues. Trimming left V 3 bases short and J 2 bases short, with 11 bases between. Germline CDR1 KGHSH, CDR2 LQKENI. CDR3 bases: TGTGCCAGCTCACCCCGGCGGGGACCCTACGAGCAGTACTTC. Its translation is CASSPRRGPYEQYF. Full variable domain (remainder filled in from reference TRBV18 and TRBJ2-7): NAGVMQNPRHLVRRRGQEARLRCSPMKGHSHVYWYRQLPEEGLKFMVYLQKENIIDESGMPKERFSAEFPKEGPSILRIQQVVRGDSAAYFCASSPRRGPYEQYFGPGTRLTVT.

This chain uses TRBV3-1 (or the pseudogene TRBV3-2) with TRBJ1-3; 11 bases align to TRBD1. The ends lost 4 bases at V and 3 bases at J; junction bases unmatched: 2. The CDR3 is made up of 15 amino acids. Germline values: CDR1 LGHDT, CDR2 YNNKEL (reference sequence). The DNA of the CDR3 is TGTGCCAGCAGCCTGGGGACAGGGGGTGGAAACACCATATATTTT. It encodes CASSLGTGGGNTIYF.